This T cell receptor (beta chain) was obtained from a study of shared clonotypes between healthy human individuals. With V trimmed by 1 base and J by 4 bases, 4 bases remained unmatched. The germline CDR1 and CDR2 sequences are SGHRS and YFSETQ. The CDR3 loop spans 14 amino acids. Using immunoSEQ multiplex PCR, the repertoire was profiled, and TCRdb retains in-frame clones only, with some absent. Counted here are millions of clones, just over 90% occurring once; the ten biggest clones make up about 0.13%. The source material was naive CD4+ T cells sorted from blood. The subset: CD45RA+ positively selected. This TCR was sampled from a young man in good health. The rearrangement joins TRBV5-1 to TRBJ2-5; 7 bases map to TRBD1. CDR3 sequence reads: CASSLIRQGETQYF. The CDR3 DNA is TGCGCCAGCAGCTTGATAAGACAGGGAGAGACCCAGTACTTC. The full variable domain, with the rest looked up from reference TRBV5-1 and TRBJ2-5, is KAGVTQTPRYLIKTRGQQVTLSCSPISGHRSVSWYQQTPGQGLQFLFEYFSETQRNKGNFPGRFSGRQFSNSRSEMNVSTLELGDSALYLCASSLIRQGETQYFGPGTRLLVL.